Following are 29 T cell receptor beta chains from one sample sequenced in a study of T-cell memory formation after mild COVID-19. One entry per CDR3 protein, called by TCRdb with MiXCR from the 5' RACE reads. This table has about 45,000 distinct CDR3 sequences, approximately 9.6% appearing once. The sequenced material came from PBMCs or a T cell subset sorted from them (not recorded which). Source of these receptors: an adult woman who had mild COVID-19 (a few samples of this study predate the infection). Cell type and time point are not known.

This clonotype was counted at least ten times. The rearrangement uses TRBV29-1 and TRBJ2-7, with TRBD1 matching 9 bases. The germline gives CDR1 SQVTM, CDR2 ANQGSEA. V lost 5 bases, J lost 2 bases, and 7 bases stayed unmatched. This CDR3 is built from 14 residues. This chain's CDR3 is CSVLRDRAPYEQYF. For the CDR3, the DNA is TGCAGCGTTCTCCGGGACAGGGCCCCCTACGAGCAGTACTTC.

This clonotype was counted a few times. The V gene is TRBV5-1, the J gene TRBJ2-7, with D possibly being TRBD1 (5 bases). V was clipped by 4 bases and J by 4 bases, with 9 bases between them. This CDR3 has 12 residues. Germline V gives CDR1 SGHRS, CDR2 YFSETQ. The CDR3 DNA reads TGCGCCAGCAGCCAGACAGCGTACGAGCAGTACTTC. Translated: CASSQTAYEQYF.

This clonotype was picked up many times. The chain links TRBV9 to TRBJ2-7, with D possibly TRBD1 on 6 matching bases. The germline gives CDR1 SGDLS, CDR2 YYNGEE. Trimming took off 3 bases at V and 3 bases at J, with 16 bases between the two ends. The CDR3 spans 15 residues. The DNA of the CDR3 is TGTGCCAGCAGCGGTTACTGGGACACGGGCTACGAGCAGTACTTC. Its translation is CASSGYWDTGYEQYF.

This clonotype was picked up many times. The chain uses TRBV9 and TRBJ1-4, with 7 bases that match TRBD1. CDR1 and CDR2 from the germline V gene are SGDLS and YYNGEE. V trimming: 3 bases; J trimming: 7 bases; junction bases outside the gene matches: 12. The CDR3 is 16 residues long. The CDR3 loop is CASSAQTGDVGEKLFF. CDR3 in DNA: TGTGCCAGCAGCGCCCAAACAGGGGATGTAGGTGAAAAACTGTTTTTT.

This clonotype was seen at least ten times. V usage is TRBV7-8 and J usage is TRBJ1-2; no clear D gene. Germline CDR1 SGHVS, CDR2 FQNEAQ. V lost 1 base to trimming and J lost 0 bases, with 18 bases between them. The length of the CDR3 is 18 residues. This CDR3 reads CASSLDLLRAHSNYGYTF. The CDR3 DNA follows: TGTGCCAGCAGCTTAGATCTTTTGCGGGCCCACTCTAACTATGGCTACACCTTC.

This clonotype appeared a few times. This rearrangement joins TRBV5-6 to TRBJ2-7, with D unclear. Looked up from germline, CDR1 is SGHDT and CDR2 is YYEEEE. The CDR3 has 13 residues. V was pared by 5 bases and J by 6 bases, with 15 bases between. In nucleotides, the CDR3 is TGTGCCAGCAGTTTTACTGGCTCCCCCGAGCAGTACTTC. As protein: CASSFTGSPEQYF.

The gene calls are TRBV5-4 and TRBJ1-1, with TRBD1 as a possible D gene (6 bases). From germline, CDR1 is SGHNT and CDR2 YYREEE (reference sequence). The CDR3 runs 15 residues. Trimming stripped 4 bases from V and 1 base from J, with 14 bases between. The CDR3: CASSPLQGTNTEAFF. CDR3 coding DNA: TGTGCCAGCAGCCCGTTACAGGGAACGAACACTGAAGCTTTCTTT.

This clonotype occurred many times. The genes are TRBV7-9 and TRBJ2-5; 8 nucleotides align to TRBD1. Unmatched junction bases numbered 1, after V lost 4 bases and J lost 3 bases. Germline V gene lookup returns CDR1 SEHNR and CDR2 FQNEAQ (reference sequence). The CDR3 consists of 13 residues. For the CDR3, the DNA is TGTGCCAGCAGCTCACAGGGGGAAGAGACCCAGTACTTC. The encoded protein is CASSSQGEETQYF.

This clonotype occurred many times. This chain's CDR3 is CAWSRDTMNTEAFF. DNA for the CDR3: TGTGCCTGGAGTCGGGACACCATGAACACTGAAGCTTTCTTT. The chain carries TRBV30 and TRBJ1-1; D perhaps matches TRBD1 (6 bases). The CDR3 length is 14 residues. Germline V gene data show CDR1 as GTSNPN and CDR2 as SVGIG (reference sequence). V lost 2 bases and J 0 bases, leaving 10 bases between the germline ends.

This clonotype was counted between two and nine times. The rearrangement joins TRBV6-2 or TRBV6-3 to TRBJ1-2; unclear D gene. With 6 bases removed from V and 2 bases from J, the gap between germline ends came to 10 bases. The CDR3 loop spans 13 amino acids. Germline V gene data show CDR1 as MNHEY and CDR2 as SVGEGT. CDR3 in amino acids: CASSHGPNYGYTF. In nucleotides, the CDR3 is TGTGCCAGCAGCCACGGACCGAACTATGGCTACACCTTC.

This clonotype was seen a few times. The chain recombines TRBV7-2 with TRBJ1-4, with D hard to call. CDR3 length: 11 amino acids. Germline values: CDR1 SGHTA, CDR2 FQGNSA. V shed 0 bases and J shed 10 bases, with 3 bases lying between them. CDR3 in DNA: TGTGCCAGCAGCTTAGCCGGAAAACTGTTTTTT. Encoded protein: CASSLAGKLFF.

This clonotype was observed at least ten times. V gene TRBV24-1 combines with J gene TRBJ2-2; 8 nucleotides line up with TRBD1. CDR1 is KGHDR, CDR2 SFDVKD, per germline. V lost 2 bases, J lost 0 bases, and 1 base stayed unmatched. The CDR3 runs to 16 residues. CDR3 in amino acids: CATSDWGQANTGELFF. In DNA form, the CDR3 reads TGTGCCACCAGTGATTGGGGACAGGCGAACACCGGGGAGCTGTTTTTT.

In this sample, this clonotype turned up a few times. The chain uses TRBV19 and TRBJ1-6; D is uncertain. Trimming pared 4 bases from V and 9 bases from J, leaving 10 bases between. This CDR3 spans 13 amino acids. Germline lookup yields CDR1 LNHDA and CDR2 SQIVND (reference sequence). CDR3 sequence reads: CASSKDRVSPLHF. CDR3 coding DNA: TGTGCCAGTAGTAAAGATCGGGTTTCACCCCTCCACTTT.

This clonotype was counted a few times. In DNA, the CDR3 is TGTGCCAGCAGCTCAGGAAGGGGACTCTACACAGATACGCAGTATTTT. Translating it yields CASSSGRGLYTDTQYF. The rearrangement joins TRBV7-9 to TRBJ2-3, with D possibly matching TRBD2 (6 bases). CDR1 SEHNR and CDR2 FQNEAQ come from the germline V gene (reference sequence). V was clipped by 4 bases and J by 2 bases, with 16 bases between them. This CDR3 has 16 residues.

The CDR3: CASRGQGANEQYF. The CDR3 DNA sequence: TGTGCCAGCAGAGGACAGGGGGCAAACGAGCAGTACTTC. V is TRBV2 and J is TRBJ2-7; 11 positions match TRBD1. J was trimmed by 5 bases and V by 6 bases; bases with no gene match: 3. Germline V gives CDR1 SNHLY, CDR2 FYNNEI. The CDR3 extends over 13 amino acids.

This clonotype was recorded at least ten times. The rearrangement joins TRBV20-1 to TRBJ2-6; 9 bases are a match to TRBD1. The germline V gene has CDR1 DFQATT and CDR2 SNEGSKA (reference sequence). The CDR3 consists of 16 residues. CDR3 coding DNA: TGCACCCCCAGGGGACAGGGTGGGTCCGGGGCCAACGTCCTGACTTTC. Its translation is CTPRGQGGSGANVLTF.

This clonotype was seen ten or more times. The rearrangement links TRBV5-6 to TRBJ2-7, with TRBD1 matching over 7 bases. V shed 2 bases, J shed 2 bases, and the junction held 7 bases outside the gene matches. Per germline, CDR1 SGHDT and CDR2 YYEEEE. This CDR3 is 15 amino acids long. CDR3 in amino acids: CASSLFTGDPYEQYF. CDR3 sequence (DNA): TGTGCCAGCAGCTTATTCACAGGGGATCCCTACGAGCAGTACTTC.

The rearrangement links TRBV6-4 to TRBJ2-1, with 10 bases matching TRBD2. The V gene's germline CDR1 is MRHNA and CDR2 SNTAGT. The CDR3 loop spans 16 amino acids. Trimming removed 7 bases from V and 4 bases from J; junction bases left unmatched: 10. CDR3 nucleotides: TGTGCCAGCACCCCGACTAGCGGGTTTCCATACAATGAGCAGTTCTTC. Translating gives CASTPTSGFPYNEQFF.

This clonotype was counted many times. This rearrangement joins TRBV3-1 to TRBJ2-7, with unresolved D. Germline V CDR1 and CDR2: LGHDT, YNNKEL (reference sequence). The CDR3 covers 14 residues. Trimming took off 2 bases at V and 1 base at J, with 9 bases between the two ends. The CDR3: CASSQQTASYEQYF. Written as DNA, the CDR3 is TGTGCCAGCAGCCAACAAACAGCTTCCTACGAGCAGTACTTC.

CDR3 sequence: CASSYRDRGAYEQFF. As DNA, the CDR3 is TGTGCCAGCAGTTACCGGGACAGGGGGGCCTATGAGCAGTTCTTC. The chain recombines TRBV6-2 or TRBV6-3 with TRBJ2-1, with 11 bases lining up with TRBD1. Germline V lookup: CDR1 MNHEY, CDR2 SVGEGT. The CDR3 covers 15 residues. Losses at the gene ends were 2 bases for V and 8 bases for J; bases not matched to a gene: 5.

The chain has TRBV7-2 and TRBJ2-2, with D unclear. In germline, CDR1 is SGHTA, CDR2 FQGNSA. The CDR3 runs to 15 residues. Trimming pared 5 bases from V and 5 bases from J, leaving 15 bases between. The CDR3 nucleotides read TGTGCCAGCAGCCCCCACCCGGGTCAAACCGGGGAGCTGTTTTTT. Protein product: CASSPHPGQTGELFF.

This clonotype came up a few times. The genes are TRBV20-1 and TRBJ1-2, with D uncertain. The CDR3 sequence is 12 residues long. Germline CDR1 and CDR2: DFQATT and SNEGSKA (reference sequence). V lost 3 bases, J lost 2 bases, and 7 bases lay in between. For the CDR3, the DNA is TGCAGTGCTAGTCAGCGAAACTATGGCTACACCTTC. Translated, it gives CSASQRNYGYTF.

The rearrangement uses TRBV27 and TRBJ1-2, with D possibly TRBD1 on 6 matching bases. The germline CDR1 and CDR2 sequences are MNHEY and SMNVEV (reference sequence). V dropped 2 bases and J dropped 6 bases, with 13 bases sitting between them. There are 14 residues in the CDR3. In DNA form, the CDR3 reads TGTGCCAGCAGTTTAGGACAGCGCGGGAATGGCTACACCTTC. Translated: CASSLGQRGNGYTF.

V is TRBV20-1 and J is TRBJ2-3; unclear D gene. Trimming stripped 2 bases from V and 2 bases from J, with 11 bases between. Per germline, CDR1 DFQATT and CDR2 SNEGSKA (reference sequence). The CDR3 is 14 amino acids. The DNA for the CDR3 is TGCAGTGCTAGAAGGAGTTGGTACACAGATACGCAGTATTTT. Protein sequence: CSARRSWYTDTQYF.

The chain links TRBV3-1 to TRBJ2-3, with 10 bases matching TRBD2. The V gene's germline CDR1 is LGHDT and CDR2 YNNKEL (reference sequence). V lost 10 bases and J lost 2; bases outside the gene matches: 15. This CDR3 spans 17 amino acids. DNA of the CDR3: TGTGCCACCGCCGCCTCCCATAGCGGGGGGAACACAGATACGCAGTATTTT. This sequence encodes CATAASHSGGNTDTQYF.

This clonotype was seen ten or more times. The chain employs TRBV11-3 and TRBJ2-1; 10 nucleotides match TRBD2. Unmatched junction bases numbered 14, after V lost 4 bases and J lost 8 bases. This CDR3 has 17 amino acids. Germline CDR1 reads SGHNT; CDR2 reads YENEEA. CDR3 DNA: TGTGCCAGCAGCTCTAGGGTATTAGCGGGAGGAGGTCATGAGCAGTTCTTC. Amino acids: CASSSRVLAGGGHEQFF.

This clonotype showed up just a few times. The chain links TRBV20-1 to TRBJ2-1; 9 bases line up with TRBD2. Germline CDR1 DFQATT, CDR2 SNEGSKA (reference sequence). Trimming at V came to 5 bases and at J to 10 bases, leaving 12 bases not matched to a gene. This CDR3 comprises 14 residues. CDR3 DNA sequence: TGCAGTGCTCCCATGGGGCTAGCGGGGCGAGAGCAGTTCTTC. Encoded protein: CSAPMGLAGREQFF.

This clonotype was found many times. The rearrangement links TRBV7-2 to TRBJ2-3, with 8 nucleotides matching TRBD1. J lost 4 bases, V lost 5 bases, and 11 bases had no gene match. Germline V gene data show CDR1 as SGHTA and CDR2 as FQGNSA. The CDR3 is 16 amino acids. CDR3 region: CASSRKNRGSADTQYF. The CDR3 DNA reads TGTGCCAGCAGCCGAAAAAACAGGGGGAGCGCAGATACGCAGTATTTT.

This clonotype was found a few times. The chain couples TRBV7-8 to TRBJ1-2; the D is unclear. The CDR3 is 13 residues long. Trimming pared 2 bases from V and 6 bases from J, leaving 10 bases between. Germline V lookup: CDR1 SGHVS, CDR2 FQNEAQ. The CDR3 here is CASSLNSIDGYTF. CDR3 in DNA: TGTGCCAGCAGCTTAAATTCGATCGATGGCTACACCTTC.